This T cell receptor beta chain was captured by sequencing in a study of OX40 agonist ivuxolimab in advanced cancers. In terms of the full investigation: Ivuxolimab was an agonistic, fully human IgG2 monoclonal antibody directed against OX40 (CD134), a costimulatory receptor. Partial responses occurred in three dose-escalation patients, of whom one had hepatocellular carcinoma and two had cutaneous melanoma. The paper covers the monotherapy dose-escalation part of the phase I ivuxolimab trial, which included N of about 51 patients. A male proportion of around 80% and a mean age of approximately 62 years, ranging from 23 to 79, were recorded for the dose-escalation cohort. Intravenous ivuxolimab was administered to patients every 2 weeks at six dose levels: 0.01, 0.1, 0.3, 1.5, 3 and 10 mg/kg. Among the approximately 50 dose-escalation patients, about 19 had hepatocellular carcinoma, 15 melanoma, 9 renal cell carcinoma and 9 head and neck cancer. Patients were allowed to have had prior anti-PD-1, anti-PD-L1 or anti-CTLA-4 therapy, and around 40% of the dose-escalation patients had previously received checkpoint inhibitors. Peripheral TCRbeta sequencing aimed to test whether ivuxolimab altered TCR sequence diversity and caused clonal T-cell expansion. Paper-wide results and their limitations: At doses of 0.1 to 3.0 mg/kg, clonal expansion of both CD4+ and CD8+ T cells in blood was seen between baseline and week 6. After ivuxolimab, expanded clones were on average more numerous among CD8+ T cells than among CD4+ T cells. Low levels of normalized T-cell clonal expansion were also seen in some patients who did not respond. Which antigens the clonally expanded peripheral T cells were specific for was not determined. In partial responders in the 0.1-3.0 mg/kg groups, normalized peripheral clonal expansion was found to be among the lowest, especially among CD8+ T cells.

Regarding this clone: Its antigen has not been determined. No base quality information exists; no much larger clone differs at one position.

Patients with a history of autoimmune disease or receiving systemic immunosuppression were excluded from the trial. In every dose cohort, peripheral blood was drawn for TCR sequencing at baseline, cycle 4 day 1, and cycle 7 day 1. Samples were obtained from an open-label, multicenter, first-in-human phase I dose-escalation trial of ivuxolimab. Adults with locally advanced or metastatic melanoma, renal cell, hepatocellular, or head and neck squamous cell carcinoma were enrolled in the trial. Before TCR sequencing, CD4+ T cells and CD8+ T cells from peripheral blood were sorted into separate populations. Genomic DNA was isolated from the sorted cells so that the TCRbeta CDR3 region could be sequenced. The immunoSEQ Assay was used for sequencing of TCRbeta CDR3 regions. What TCRdb holds here is the immuneACCESS table cut down to in-frame rearrangements. Part of the clones is not present; checked against another copy, under half of the missing clones reflect an unresolved V gene, and the others are unexplained. Within this sample are 77,000 or so clones, with roughly 78% of them counted one time only. The top ten clones comprise approximately 5% of the sample.

Including cysteine and phenylalanine, the CDR3 has 17 amino acids. The only DNA kept is the CDR3, 51 bases in frame from the first base. Clipping removes 1 base from V and 6 bases from J, with 8 as the unmatched junction base count. CDR1 MGHRA and CDR2 YSYEKL are derived from the germline V gene. The receptor comes from an adult with an advanced solid tumor such as melanoma, head and neck, liver or kidney cancer. This receptor chain uses TRBV4-1 and TRBJ2-1, with 11 bases aligning to TRBD1. The sequences come from CD4+ or CD8+ T cells sorted from blood, collected in a trial of the OX40 agonist ivuxolimab. In nucleotides, the sequence is TGCGCCAGCAGCCAAGCTTACGGGACAGGGGGGCTCAATGAGCAGTTCTTC. The translation is CASSQAYGTGGLNEQFF.